The 11 T cell receptor beta chains given below trace back to one sample, sequenced in a study of T cells in Graves' hyperthyroidism and ophthalmopathy. The investigators amplified TCR beta CDR3 regions from RNA transcripts. First-round RT-PCR with HTBI primers amplified the TCR CDR3 region. TCRdb re-called the multiplex PCR reads with MiXCR, one entry per CDR3 protein. Among hundreds of thousands of distinct CDR3 sequences, around 15% were seen once, and the ten largest hold around 9.6%. Specimen: blood. The receptors here all came from a woman aged 18-35 years with Graves' hyperthyroidism.

In DNA form, the CDR3 reads TGTGCCAGCAGCCAAGGGGATTTCGGTGAAAAACTGTTTTTT. It is translated as CASSQGDFGEKLFF. The chain carries TRBV3-1 and TRBJ1-4; no clear D. Deletions cut 1 base from V and 7 bases from J, with 10 bases between. This CDR3 spans 14 amino acids. CDR1 and CDR2 (germline): LGHDT, YNNKEL (reference sequence).

This clonotype was seen only a few times. The V call is TRBV28, the J call TRBJ2-4; D unclear. The CDR3 is made up of 13 amino acids. The germline CDR1 and CDR2 sequences are MDHEN and SYDVKM. The germline V and J ends were trimmed by 8 bases and 3 bases, with 11 bases remaining between them. CDR3 sequence: CASSPPDKNIQYF. As DNA, the CDR3 is TGTGCCAGCTCCCCCCCTGACAAAAACATTCAGTACTTC.

In its sample, this clonotype was seen many times. This chain joins TRBV30 and TRBJ2-1; 7 positions match TRBD2. Germline V gene lookup returns CDR1 GTSNPN and CDR2 SVGIG (reference sequence). The CDR3 has 14 residues. The trim removed 5 bases at V and 8 bases at J, leaving 12 bases unmatched. The CDR3 loop reads CAWSPGGSRHEQFF. For the CDR3, the DNA is TGTGCCTGGTCTCCCGGCGGGAGTAGACATGAGCAGTTCTTC.

This clonotype occurred many times. This CDR3 is CASSLGGGTGNTGELFF. The CDR3 DNA reads as TGTGCCAGCAGCTTAGGTGGCGGGACAGGGAACACCGGGGAGCTGTTTTTT. This chain connects TRBV11-2 to TRBJ2-2; 8 nucleotides agree with TRBD1. CDR1 and CDR2 from the germline V gene are SGHAT and FQNNGV. The CDR3 covers 17 residues. J gave up 1 base and V 1 base, and 5 bases lay outside the gene matches.

This clonotype was detected many times. J is TRBJ2-7 and V is TRBV28; 10 nucleotides agree with TRBD1. The V segment lost 1 base and the J segment 5 bases; nucleotides outside the gene matches: 11. The germline gives CDR1 MDHEN, CDR2 SYDVKM. The CDR3 runs to 17 residues. The chain's CDR3 is CASSLSTRDRGSHEQYF. The CDR3 DNA is TGTGCCAGCAGTTTATCCACCCGGGACAGGGGTTCCCACGAGCAGTACTTC. Drawing the rest from reference TRBV28 and TRBJ2-7, the complete variable domain is DVKVTQSSRYLVKRTGEKVFLECVQDMDHENMFWYRQDPGLGLRLIYFSYDVKMKEKGDIPEGYSVSREKKERFSLILESASTNQTSMYLCASSLSTRDRGSHEQYFGPGTRLTVT.

In its sample, this clonotype was seen many times. The V and J genes are TRBV30 and TRBJ1-5, with unresolved D. Germline CDR1 reads GTSNPN; CDR2 reads SVGIG (reference sequence). Deletions cut 3 bases from V and 7 bases from J, with 22 bases between. The CDR3 is 16 amino acids. The CDR3 DNA is TGTGCCTGGAGCCCCCGGTGGACCCTGAAACAGCAGCCCCAGCATTTT. This sequence encodes CAWSPRWTLKQQPQHF.

As concerns this clonotype: One junction end disagrees with the germline gene, perhaps due to a read error. The chain couples TRBV28 to TRBJ1-6; D unclear. The length of the CDR3 is 17 residues. Germline V gene sequence: CDR1 MDHEN, CDR2 SYDVKM. CDR3 nucleotides: TGTGCCAGCCTCTCATCGGGTTTTGGCTCCTATAATCCACCCCTCCACTTT. Translation: CASLSSGFGSYNPPLHF.

There are many counts of this clonotype. The rearrangement uses TRBV11-2 and TRBJ2-1; 11 nucleotides match TRBD2. Germline CDR1 reads SGHAT; CDR2 reads FQNNGV. The length of the CDR3 is 16 residues. Trimming removed 1 base from V and 5 bases from J; junction bases left unmatched: 4. CDR3 sequence (DNA): TGTGCCAGCAGCTTAGGACTAGCGGGGAACGACAATGAGCAGTTCTTC. Protein sequence: CASSLGLAGNDNEQFF.

This clonotype was seen many times. The chain joins TRBV2 to TRBJ2-2; weak D call: TRBD2 (5 bases). Trimming removed 2 bases at V and 3 bases at J, with 13 bases between. Per germline, CDR1 SNHLY and CDR2 FYNNEI. The CDR3 consists of 16 residues. CDR3 nucleotides: TGTGCCAGCAGTGAAAGGGAAGCGGACTACACCGGGGAGCTGTTTTTT. It yields the protein CASSEREADYTGELFF.

The table lists this clonotype with many counts. The J gene is TRBJ2-7, the V gene TRBV28, with 7 bases fitting TRBD2. Germline CDR1 is MDHEN and CDR2 is SYDVKM. With V trimmed by 7 bases and J by 3 bases, 3 bases remained unmatched. This CDR3 spans 12 amino acids. The CDR3 reads CASKGGGYEQYF. The CDR3 DNA is TGTGCCAGCAAGGGCGGGGGCTACGAGCAGTACTTC.

This clonotype showed up many times. The chain has TRBV28 and TRBJ1-5, with D perhaps matching TRBD1 (6 bases). V was clipped by 5 bases and J by 6 bases, with 17 bases between them. CDR3 length equals 15 residues. CDR1 MDHEN and CDR2 SYDVKM come from the germline V gene. CDR3 region: CASSLRGGGGQPQHF. The CDR3, as DNA: TGTGCCAGCAGTCTAAGAGGGGGAGGGGGTCAGCCCCAGCATTTT.